This is a list of T cell receptor beta chains from one sample in a study of T-cell memory formation after mild COVID-19. TCRdb passed the 5' RACE reads through MiXCR, listing each CDR3 protein once. The sample holds 250,000 to 300,000 distinct CDR3 sequences; around 15% are singletons and the top ten take around a fifth. Material: PBMCs or a T cell subset sorted from them (not recorded which). All receptors derive from a man between 18 and 29 years old who had mild COVID-19 (a few samples of this study predate the infection). Cell type and time point are not known. The conserved cysteine and the conserved F or W are not part of the CDR3 here. Clone size is stated in some rows and not others, as once, few, many or a class when expanded.

j_gene,abundance,v_gene,CDR3aa
TRBJ1-1,NA,TRBV6-5,ASSYQGQGRAF
TRBJ1-1,NA,TRBV7-3,ASSPDRVGTEAF
TRBJ1-3,many,TRBV19,AARDSRNTIY
TRBJ2-2,many,TRBV5-1,ASSSGQLNTGELF
TRBJ1-6,NA,TRBV7-9,ASSATGTAGAPLH
TRBJ2-5,few,TRBV7-9,ASTKGAQETQY
TRBJ2-2,NA,TRBV7-9,ASSPRAPGGELF
TRBJ1-1,many,TRBV6-5,ASSLSRNTEAF
TRBJ2-5,NA,TRBV4-1,ASSGTTQTQY
TRBJ2-7,NA,TRBV20-1,SARAGQGVTYEQY
TRBJ2-5,few,TRBV6-2/TRBV6-3,ASIGWRTVNQETQY
TRBJ1-6,many,TRBV24-1,ATSEGKHWESPLH
TRBJ2-1,NA,TRBV20-1,SVPDYRGLYNEQF
TRBJ1-2,NA,TRBV5-1,ASRPASANYGYT
TRBJ2-1,few,TRBV7-2,ASSSTSGGHNEQF
TRBJ2-2,few,TRBV20-1,SARSRGTGQNGELF
TRBJ1-1,NA,TRBV4-1,ASSQYGQVEEAF